The present TCR beta chain was sequenced within a study of OX40 agonist ivuxolimab in advanced cancers. Turning to the study itself: Averaging roughly 60 years in age, with a range of 23 to 79, the cohort was 65% to 90% male.

Trimming pared 0 bases from V and 7 bases from J, leaving 13 bases between. The germline gives CDR1 SGHTA, CDR2 FQGNSA. The CDR3 spans 14 residues. The protocol was immunoSEQ multiplex PCR, while the TCRdb copy is restricted to in-frame clones and leaves out a portion. The sample holds some 97,000 clones, around nine tenths seen once. V is TRBV7-2 and J is TRBJ2-7; D may be TRBD2 (6 bases). This sequence was found in an adult with an advanced solid tumor such as melanoma, head and neck, liver or kidney cancer. The sample consisted of CD4+ or CD8+ T cells sorted from blood, taken in a trial of the OX40 agonist ivuxolimab. Written as DNA, the CDR3 is TGTGCCAGCAGCTTAGCCGGGACTCCTCAGGAGCAGTACTTC. It yields the protein CASSLAGTPQEQYF.